This T cell receptor beta chain was captured in a study of shared clonotypes between healthy human individuals (dated by TCRdb to 2018 to 2020). As for the study more broadly: The cohort included a few men and a couple of women between 18 and 49 years of age. To estimate repertoire size and how much clonotype sharing occurs between individuals, the study deeply sequenced the blood TCR repertoires of roughly 5 healthy adults. For each donor, three plates each were used for CD4 naive and CD4 memory, two plates were used for CD8 naive, and one plate was used for CD8 memory. Per donor, leukapheresis produced somewhere between about 0.94 and 8.9 billion PBMCs. To increase sequencing depth and limit assay-specific biases, TCR repertoire library preparation and sequencing were carried out by different laboratories using diverse techniques. Broader findings and caveats from the paper: Rarefaction of sorted-subset datasets indicated incomplete sequencing despite the large sequencing depth. Larger estimated clonotype richness was generally found for naive subsets than for memory subsets. The small number of donors limited the genetic and exposure-history diversity represented. Based on pairwise subsampling, the degree of clonotype sharing among donors was expected to be affected by sequencing depth. Across a few donors, approximately 4.9% of naive CD4, more than 3% of naive CD8, about 2.3% of memory CD4, and approximately 0.4% of memory CD8 clonotypes were shared. Sampling was limited to blood, and TCR repertoires in tissue likely differ from TCR repertoires in blood. Compared with non-shared clonotypes, clonotypes shared by all four sorted-subset donors had higher generation probabilities.

Using the deep immunoSEQ assay, multiplex PCR amplified TCR CDR3 regions from genomic DNA. For each cell subset, the extracted genomic DNA was distributed evenly across all wells of several immunoSEQ 96-well plates, and each plate served as one replicate. For sorted subsets, around 200 ng genomic DNA, equal to 30,000 or so T cell genomes, was loaded into each replicate PCR. Purified libraries were measured with a Qubit 3.0 fluorometer, size-checked on a Bioanalyzer 2100, and measured again with the KAPA Library Quantification kit. Every immunoSEQ 96-well plate was sequenced on a separate single-read 150-cycle Illumina NextSeq 550 flow cell. As for how the authors treated the data: Because the immunoSEQ output held only junctional sequences and lacked quality scores, the filtering could not match the filtering applied to full-length reads. To assign V/J genes and CDR3, sequences were annotated against IMGT germline references using PyIR, a Python wrapper for IgBLAST v1.9. Any read was removed if the V/J assignment was weak (E-value above 1e-6), the CDR3 was missing, or the read contained stop codons, out-of-frame junctions, or ambiguous translated residues. A V3J clonotype was defined by an identical inferred V gene, J gene, and CDR3 amino acid sequence. The percentage overlap between two repertoires was calculated by dividing the number of shared unique clonotypes by the size of the smaller repertoire. Three approaches were used to assess repertoire richness: RTK rarefaction, the Chao1 estimator, and Recon v2.1 estimates of unobserved clonotypes. Generation probabilities were computed with OLGA for all TCRbeta clonotypes obtained by the gDNA method from four donors. TCRdb provides this immuneACCESS table in a form limited to in-frame rearrangements. Some clones are lacking; in checked studies, under half of them reflect an unresolved V gene, and why the rest are absent is not known. From that table come the V and J calls and clone size; the DNA was used to work out D and trimming. This sample lists roughly 1 million clones; 78% were detected once. 0.4% to 0.55% of the sample lies in the top ten.

The donors were healthy, HIV-negative adults who had no recently reported acute infections or vaccinations. All donors were Caucasian adults living in Nashville, Tennessee, USA. Magnetic negative selection was used to enrich CD4+ T cells, after which naive cells were positively selected on CD45RA and the negative fraction became the memory subset. Blood was collected by leukapheresis, and PBMCs were isolated by Ficoll-Histopaque density gradient centrifugation and then cryopreserved in liquid nitrogen vapor phase. Analytical flow cytometry was used to check the purity and quantity of every magnetically sorted T cell population. From each sorted fraction, genomic DNA was isolated and quantified by UV absorbance on a Nanodrop 2000c. Note on this clone: No antigen is known for it. No clone much larger than this one lies a single base away; base qualities are absent.

Reading from cysteine to phenylalanine, the CDR3 counts 16 amino acids. Of all the DNA, just the CDR3 is kept, 48 bases in frame from base 1. V is clipped by 2 bases and J by 2 bases, and the sequence between their germline boundaries is 15 bases long. For CDR1 and CDR2, the germline V gene lists MGHDK and SYGVNS. Recombination linked TRBV25-1 to TRBJ2-5, and perhaps TRBD2 as D gene, on 6 matching bases. This TCR came from a man between 18 and 35 years old in good health. Some clones in this sample may be carry-over from other donors' samples. The source material was memory CD4+ T cells from PBMCs. The cell subset or site label for this specimen denotes: CD45RA-negative fraction. The CDR3 region reads CASSEEGGGMQETQYF. The sequenced DNA is TGTGCCAGCAGTGAAGAGGGTGGAGGGATGCAAGAGACCCAGTACTTC.